The rows below give T cell receptor beta chains drawn from one sample of a study of cytomegalovirus exposure and HLA in healthy donors. The data were produced by immunoSEQ multiplex PCR, yet TCRdb's version contains in-frame clones alone and is incomplete. The record lists about 160,000 clones, of which the ten most abundant hold roughly 2%. Input material: PBMCs. These receptors came from a man aged 25 to 45 in good health and CMV-seronegative. CDR3s include the opening cysteine and the closing phenylalanine or tryptophan. Each record gives: J gene, D gene, V gene, CDR3 protein, CDR3 DNA. D genes are given only for firm matches.

TRBJ1-3,-,TRBV7-6,CASSSPDRNSGNTIYF,TGTGCCAGCAGCTCGCCTGACAGGAACTCTGGAAACACCATATATTTT
TRBJ1-1,TRBD1,TRBV19,CASNRQGQVNTEAFF,TGTGCCAGCAACAGACAGGGCCAGGTGAACACTGAAGCTTTCTTT
TRBJ2-3,TRBD2,TRBV5-5,CASSSGGSTDTQYF,TGTGCCAGCAGCTCGGGCGGGAGTACAGATACGCAGTATTTT
TRBJ1-2,TRBD1,TRBV6-1,CASSEYYFGDGGQGGYTF,TGTGCCAGCAGTGAATATTATTTTGGAGACGGGGGACAGGGTGGCTACACCTTC
TRBJ2-7,-,TRBV7-2,CASSLVEWSGEQYF,TGTGCCAGCAGCTTAGTCGAGTGGTCGGGGGAGCAGTACTTC
TRBJ1-1,-,TRBV6-5,CASSSFQGRNTEAFF,TGTGCCAGCAGTTCCTTCCAGGGGAGGAACACTGAAGCTTTCTTT
TRBJ2-7,-,TRBV5-1,CASSRPGLAYEQYF,TGCGCCAGCAGCCGGCCGGGACTGGCCTACGAGCAGTACTTC
TRBJ2-3,-,TRBV6-5,CASSSRADTQYF,TGTGCCAGCAGTTCTAGAGCAGATACGCAGTATTTT
TRBJ2-2,-,TRBV27,CASSWGLNTGELFF,TGTGCCAGCAGTTGGGGGCTGAACACCGGGGAGCTGTTTTTT
TRBJ2-2,-,TRBV27,CASSFLNTGELFF,TGTGCCAGCAGTTTTCTAAACACCGGGGAGCTGTTTTTT
TRBJ2-7,TRBD1,TRBV6-5,CASSPAGQAAYEQYF,TGTGCCAGCAGTCCCGCGGGACAGGCCGCCTACGAGCAGTACTTC
TRBJ2-1,-,TRBV6-4,CASSAGISYNEQFF,TGTGCCAGCAGTGCAGGGATATCCTACAATGAGCAGTTCTTC
TRBJ1-5,TRBD1,TRBV27,CASSPGTDYSNQPQHF,TGTGCCAGCAGTCCCGGGACAGATTATAGCAATCAGCCCCAGCATTTT
TRBJ2-7,TRBD1,TRBV28,CASTHRGLGGEQYF,TGTGCCAGCACTCACAGGGGGCTCGGGGGAGAGCAGTACTTC
TRBJ1-1,-,TRBV11-2,CASSLTDWNTEAFF,TGTGCCAGCAGCTTAACGGACTGGAACACTGAAGCTTTCTTT
TRBJ1-1,TRBD1,TRBV28,CASSWTGAAEAFF,TGTGCCAGCAGTTGGACAGGGGCGGCTGAAGCTTTCTTT
TRBJ1-1,-,TRBV9,CASSVAGSDTEAFF,TGTGCCAGCAGCGTAGCTGGGAGCGACACTGAAGCTTTCTTT
TRBJ2-5,TRBD1,TRBV7-8,CASSPSHRGPEETQYF,TGTGCCAGCAGCCCCTCCCACAGGGGCCCCGAAGAGACCCAGTACTTC
TRBJ2-7,TRBD2,TRBV6-5,CASSYERLAGETEQYF,TGTGCCAGCAGTTACGAGCGACTAGCGGGAGAGACCGAGCAGTACTTC
TRBJ2-7,TRBD1,TRBV5-1,CASSLRAGTAYEQYF,TGCGCCAGCAGCTTAAGGGCCGGGACAGCCTACGAGCAGTACTTC
TRBJ2-7,TRBD1,TRBV7-9,CASSPRGQGANEQYF,TGTGCCAGCAGTCCGAGGGGACAGGGAGCTAACGAGCAGTACTTC
TRBJ1-2,TRBD1,TRBV28,CASSLPQQGWGYGYTF,TGTGCCAGCAGTTTACCCCAACAGGGGTGGGGCTATGGCTACACCTTC